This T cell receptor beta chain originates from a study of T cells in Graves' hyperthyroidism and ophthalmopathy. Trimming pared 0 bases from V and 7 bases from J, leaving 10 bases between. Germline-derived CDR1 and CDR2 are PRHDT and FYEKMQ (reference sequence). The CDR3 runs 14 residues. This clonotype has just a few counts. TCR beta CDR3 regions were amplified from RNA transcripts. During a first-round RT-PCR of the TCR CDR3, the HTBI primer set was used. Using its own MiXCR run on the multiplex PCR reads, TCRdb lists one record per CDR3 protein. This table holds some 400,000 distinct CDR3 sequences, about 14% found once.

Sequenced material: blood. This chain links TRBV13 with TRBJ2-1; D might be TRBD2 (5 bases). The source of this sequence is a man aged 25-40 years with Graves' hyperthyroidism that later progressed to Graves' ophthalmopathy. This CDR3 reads CASSLGAVKNEQFF. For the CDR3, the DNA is TGTGCCAGCAGCTTAGGAGCGGTCAAAAATGAGCAGTTCTTC. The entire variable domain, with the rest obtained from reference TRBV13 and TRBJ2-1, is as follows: AAGVIQSPRHLIKEKRETATLKCYPIPRHDTVYWYQQGPGQDPQFLISFYEKMQSDKGSIPDRFSAQQFSDYHSELNMSSLELGDSALYFCASSLGAVKNEQFFGPGTRLTVL.